This T cell receptor (beta chain) was found in a study of OX40 agonist ivuxolimab in advanced cancers. Generated by immunoSEQ multiplex PCR, the TCRdb table keeps only in-frame clones and is missing some. The table lists 95,000 to 150,000 clones, 92% of them singletons, with 0.7% to 0.9% in the top ten. Germline V CDR1 and CDR2: SEHNR, FQNEAQ (reference sequence). The CDR3 contains 15 residues. The germline V and J ends were trimmed by 6 bases and 0 bases, with 14 bases remaining between them. The origin of this receptor is an adult with an advanced solid tumor such as melanoma, head and neck, liver or kidney cancer. The sample consisted of CD4+ or CD8+ T cells sorted from blood, taken in a trial of the OX40 agonist ivuxolimab. The chain is built from TRBV7-9 and TRBJ1-2; no clear D. The DNA of the CDR3 is TGTGCCAGCAGATCGACGGCCTTGTCTAACTATGGCTACACCTTC. The encoded protein is CASRSTALSNYGYTF. Filled out from reference TRBV7-9 and TRBJ1-2, the complete variable domain reads DTGVSQNPRHKITKRGQNVTFRCDPISEHNRLYWYRQTLGQGPEFLTYFQNEAQLEKSRLLSDRFSAERPKGSFSTLEIQRTEQGDSAMYLCASRSTALSNYGYTFGSGTRLTVV.